A single sample gave rise to the 18 T cell receptor beta chains below, sequenced in a study of cytomegalovirus exposure and HLA in healthy donors. PCR employed 60 Vbeta and 13 Jbeta primers. The repertoire was sequenced with immunoSEQ multiplex PCR; TCRdb's copy has only in-frame clones and lacks some. The sample has about 150,000 clones; 80% are singletons. The sample was PBMCs. The source is a man aged 25-45 years in good health.

V gene TRBV15 combines with J gene TRBJ2-7; TRBD2 is a possible D gene (6 bases). V lost 8 bases and J lost 2, with 13 bases in between. The germline gives CDR1 LNHNV, CDR2 YYDKDF (reference sequence). This CDR3 contains 13 residues. The CDR3 protein is CATSSGVAYEQYF. CDR3 bases: TGTGCCACCTCGTCGGGGGTTGCCTACGAGCAGTACTTC.

The rearrangement joins TRBV27 to TRBJ1-2, with TRBD1 matching over 12 bases. CDR1 is MNHEY, CDR2 SMNVEV, per germline (reference sequence). After removal of 4 bases from V and 6 bases from J, the junction contained 6 bases not matched to a gene. CDR3 length: 15 residues. The DNA of the CDR3 is TGTGCCAGCAGTTCCCGGGACAGGGGGCTTGATGGCTACACCTTC. Translation gives CASSSRDRGLDGYTF.

This clone was observed a handful of times. CDR3 region: CASSPRLGQSTRGLFF. In DNA, the CDR3 is TGTGCCAGCTCACCAAGGCTGGGACAGTCTACTCGTGGGCTGTTTTTT. V is TRBV18 and J is TRBJ1-4, with 7 bases lining up with TRBD1. Losses at the gene ends were 2 bases for V and 14 bases for J; bases not matched to a gene: 17. Per the germline V gene, CDR1 is KGHSH and CDR2 is LQKENI. This CDR3 region has 16 residues. Supplemented by reference TRBV18 and TRBJ1-4, the full variable domain reads NAGVMQNPRHLVRRRGQEARLRCSPMKGHSHVYWYRQLPEEGLKFMVYLQKENIIDESGMPKERFSAEFPKEGPSILRIQQVVRGDSAAYFCASSPRLGQSTRGLFFGSGTQLSVL.

The chain has TRBV27 and TRBJ2-7; perhaps TRBD1 as D (6 bases). V was shortened by 3 bases and J by 9 bases, with 24 bases between the two germline ends. Germline V gene data show CDR1 as MNHEY and CDR2 as SMNVEV (reference sequence). This CDR3 region has 16 residues. The CDR3 DNA reads as TGTGCCAGCAGTTTGAGGGCAGTGGGTAGGGGGTGGGCGCAGTACTTC. Its translation is CASSLRAVGRGWAQYF.

The CDR3 DNA is TGTGCCAGCAGCTCAGGGTCCAGAAGGTTGGGCGAGCAGTACTTC. Protein sequence: CASSSGSRRLGEQYF. The chain links TRBV5-6 to TRBJ2-7; a possible D gene is TRBD1 (5 bases). Trimming took off 3 bases at V and 6 bases at J, with 19 bases between the two ends. Looked up from germline, CDR1 is SGHDT and CDR2 is YYEEEE. CDR3 size: 15 residues.

This chain joins TRBV5-1 and TRBJ2-3, with TRBD2 matching over 7 bases. CDR3 size: 15 residues. Per the germline V gene, CDR1 is SGHRS and CDR2 is YFSETQ. V was pared by 2 bases and J by 1 base, with 4 bases of the junction left unmatched. For the CDR3, the DNA is TGCGCCAGCAGCTTACCGAGCGGGGGCACAGATACGCAGTATTTT. It encodes CASSLPSGGTDTQYF.

V is TRBV6-5 and J is TRBJ1-1; D call uncertain. V was clipped by 0 bases and J by 4 bases, with 9 bases between them. CDR3 length equals 14 residues. Germline CDR1 is MNHEY and CDR2 is SVGAGI. As DNA, the CDR3 is TGTGCCAGCAGTTACTCTGAGGCTACCACTGAAGCTTTCTTT. This translates into CASSYSEATTEAFF.

The rearrangement uses TRBV2 and TRBJ1-5; TRBD1 matches 9 bases. V dropped 7 bases and J dropped 7; count of bases not matched to a gene: 8. This CDR3 contains 14 residues. CDR1 is SNHLY, CDR2 FYNNEI, per germline. The CDR3, as DNA: TGTGCCAGCAAGGAATACAGGGGGCCCCAGCCCCAGCATTTT. This codes for CASKEYRGPQPQHF.

This clone appeared many times. The CDR3 DNA reads TGCGCCAGCAGCCAAGTATTGTCTAGCGGGCCCCCCGAGCAGTACTTC. It translates to CASSQVLSSGPPEQYF. The chain is built from TRBV4-1 and TRBJ2-7; 8 positions match TRBD2. The J segment lost 6 bases and the V segment lost 1 base, leaving 11 bases of the junction unmatched. Looked up from germline, CDR1 is MGHRA and CDR2 is YSYEKL. This CDR3 region has 16 residues.

V usage is TRBV18 and J usage is TRBJ1-5, with 10 bases lining up with TRBD1. J lost 1 base, V lost 3 bases, and 3 bases had no gene match. This CDR3 contains 16 residues. Germline V gene sequence: CDR1 KGHSH, CDR2 LQKENI. CDR3 sequence: CASSPVGQGSNQPQHF. For the CDR3, the DNA is TGTGCCAGCTCACCGGTGGGACAGGGGAGCAATCAGCCCCAGCATTTT.

In its sample, this clone was seen a few times. The genes are TRBV11-3 and TRBJ2-7; 7 nucleotides match TRBD1. This CDR3 comprises 13 residues. The J segment lost 6 bases and the V segment lost 3 bases, leaving 5 bases of the junction unmatched. Germline values: CDR1 SGHNT, CDR2 YENEEA. The chain's CDR3 is CASSFRTGSEQYF. CDR3 bases: TGTGCCAGCAGCTTCCGGACAGGCTCCGAGCAGTACTTC.

The gene calls are TRBV11-3 and TRBJ2-7; TRBD1 aligns across 7 bases. The V and J ends lost 4 bases and 7 bases, in that order; junction bases with no gene match: 7. The CDR3 is 13 amino acids. CDR1 and CDR2 from the germline V gene are SGHNT and YENEEA. Here the CDR3 reads CASSWETGLEQYF. CDR3 coding DNA: TGTGCCAGCAGCTGGGAGACAGGGCTTGAGCAGTACTTC.

In DNA, the CDR3 is TGTGCCAGTAGCGGGGGACTGGACTCCTACAATGAGCAGTTCTTC. It codes for CASSGGLDSYNEQFF. The chain employs TRBV19 and TRBJ2-1, with a tentative D call TRBD2 (6 bases). The V end lost 6 bases, the J end lost 0 bases, and 12 bases lay between the germline ends. Germline V gene lookup returns CDR1 LNHDA and CDR2 SQIVND (reference sequence). This CDR3 contains 15 residues.

This clone was observed a handful of times. This sequence joins TRBV13 and TRBJ2-6; D ambiguous. Germline V lookup: CDR1 PRHDT, CDR2 FYEKMQ (reference sequence). Trimming cost V 6 bases and J 4 bases, with 4 bases left between them. This CDR3 contains 12 residues. The chain's CDR3 is CASSPGANVLTF. CDR3 DNA: TGTGCCAGCAGTCCAGGGGCCAACGTCCTGACTTTC.

J is TRBJ2-1 and V is TRBV7-3; D call uncertain. The CDR3 is made up of 14 amino acids. Looked up from germline, CDR1 is SGHTA and CDR2 is FQGTGA. Trimming left V 5 bases short and J 5 bases short, with 13 bases between. Here the CDR3 reads CASSPFFGNNEQFF. CDR3 DNA sequence: TGTGCCAGCAGCCCCTTTTTCGGTAACAATGAGCAGTTCTTC.

The chain employs TRBV19 and TRBJ2-7; a weak D match, TRBD2 (5 bases). The V end lost 4 bases, the J end lost 6 bases, and 25 bases lay between the germline ends. The CDR3 runs to 17 residues. The germline V gene has CDR1 LNHDA and CDR2 SQIVND (reference sequence). CDR3: CASSTDGAGVGIGEQYF. The DNA of the CDR3 is TGTGCCAGTAGTACCGATGGCGCTGGGGTCGGGATAGGCGAGCAGTACTTC.

The chain joins TRBV4-1 to TRBJ2-1; 7 bases are shared with TRBD1. The CDR3 is 11 residues long. Germline V gene sequence: CDR1 MGHRA, CDR2 YSYEKL. V shed 4 bases and J 12 bases; nucleotides not matched to a gene: 3. The CDR3 sequence: CASSLDRVQFF. The CDR3 DNA reads as TGCGCCAGCAGCCTCGACAGGGTGCAGTTCTTC.

This chain connects TRBV7-6 to TRBJ2-7, with a possible D match to TRBD1 (7 bases). Germline values: CDR1 SGHVS, CDR2 FNYEAQ. Trimming removed 1 base from V and 4 bases from J, with 14 bases in between. The length of the CDR3 is 15 residues. CDR3 nucleotides: TGTGCCAGCAGCTTAGGGCAGGGGGGTACGTACGAGCAGTACTTC. Its protein is CASSLGQGGTYEQYF.